This T cell receptor beta chain was captured in a study of stem cell transplantation in POMP-related autoinflammatory disease. CDR3 size: 16 residues. Germline CDR1 is SGDLS and CDR2 is YYNGEE. The J segment lost 6 bases and the V segment lost 3 bases, leaving 5 bases of the junction unmatched. Study conclusions and caveats: Across all analyzed T-cell subsets, patients with PRAID tended toward reduced diversity and increased clonality.

Remarks on this clone: The antigen remains unidentified.

Sequenced by immunoSEQ multiplex PCR; TCRdb stores in-frame clones only, minus some. This table has about 68,000 clones, more than 75% appearing once. The V call is TRBV9, the J call TRBJ2-1; 14 nucleotides line up with TRBD2. The material was CD4+ T cells from PBMCs, obtained after stem cell transplantation. The source of this sequence is a human patient with POMP-related autoinflammation and immune dysregulation (PRAID). The T cells may partly be graft donor cells. This chain's CDR3 is CASSGPGLAGVNEQFF. The DNA for the CDR3 is TGTGCCAGCAGCGGTCCGGGACTAGCGGGAGTCAATGAGCAGTTCTTC.